What follows are 22 T cell receptor beta chains derived from one specimen sequenced in a study of blood T cell repertoires in COVID-19. Here immunoSEQ multiplex PCR was the method, and the copy in TCRdb shows in-frame clones only, minus some. The sample shows hundreds of thousands of clones, 86% of them seen only once. Sequencing was done on a sample of PBMCs or T cells enriched from blood (not recorded which). All receptors derive from a woman in her fifties or sixties in a cohort exposed to, infected with or recovered from COVID-19 (not recorded which).

V usage is TRBV11-2 and J usage is TRBJ2-2, with D unresolved. This CDR3 is built from 12 residues. Germline V gene data show CDR1 as SGHAT and CDR2 as FQNNGV. Trimming took off 5 bases at V and 8 bases at J, with 9 bases between the two ends. The CDR3 nucleotides read TGTGCCAGCAGCCGTAGTAGAGGGGAGCTGTTTTTT. Amino acid sequence: CASSRSRGELFF.

The CDR3 coding sequence is TGTGCCTGGAGTCAGGACAGGGTTAATTCACCCCTCCACTTT. Protein sequence: CAWSQDRVNSPLHF. This chain connects TRBV30 to TRBJ1-6; 8 bases are shared with TRBD1. The length of the CDR3 is 14 residues. V lost 2 bases and J lost 6; bases outside the gene matches: 3. Germline assignment: CDR1 GTSNPN and CDR2 SVGIG (reference sequence).

The V and J genes are TRBV7-6 and TRBJ1-6; no reliable D call. The CDR3 is made up of 17 amino acids. Per the germline V gene, CDR1 is SGHVS and CDR2 is FNYEAQ. The ends were cut back, 6 bases at V and 0 bases at J, with 15 bases in the middle. CDR3 region: CASSTSTESSYNSPLHF. In DNA, the CDR3 is TGTGCCAGCAGTACCTCAACCGAGAGCTCCTATAATTCACCCCTCCACTTT.

V usage is TRBV3-1 (or the pseudogene TRBV3-2) and J usage is TRBJ2-5, with D tentatively TRBD2 (6 bases). There are 19 residues in the CDR3. Germline loops: CDR1 LGHDT, CDR2 YNNKEL (reference sequence). V lost 4 bases and J 3 bases, leaving 27 bases between the germline ends. The CDR3 loop is CASSPDGEPGLPQKETQYF. The DNA for the CDR3 is TGTGCCAGCAGCCCCGACGGAGAGCCGGGACTCCCTCAGAAAGAGACCCAGTACTTC.

This chain joins TRBV5-1 and TRBJ1-6, with TRBD1 as a possible D gene (6 bases). With 4 bases removed from V and 7 bases from J, the gap between germline ends came to 9 bases. CDR1 and CDR2 (germline): SGHRS, YFSETQ. This CDR3 has 13 amino acids. CDR3 in DNA: TGCGCCAGCAGCCTGGACAGCAATTCACCCCTCCACTTT. Residues: CASSLDSNSPLHF.

V usage is TRBV4-2 and J usage is TRBJ1-5, with D possibly being TRBD1 (6 bases). This CDR3 is 15 amino acids long. Germline CDR1 reads LGHNA; CDR2 reads YNFKEQ. V was cut by 0 bases and J by 4 bases, with 10 bases left in between. Here the CDR3 reads CASSQDGQPNQPQHF. Here the CDR3 DNA reads TGTGCCAGCAGCCAAGATGGACAGCCAAATCAGCCCCAGCATTTT.

The chain joins TRBV28 to TRBJ1-6; tentatively, D is TRBD1 (5 bases). V lost 3 bases and J 7 bases, leaving 10 bases between the germline ends. CDR3 length equals 14 residues. Germline loops: CDR1 MDHEN, CDR2 SYDVKM. In DNA form, the CDR3 reads TGTGCCAGCAGTTTTTCAGGGAACAATTCACCCCTCCACTTT. Amino acids: CASSFSGNNSPLHF.

The chain carries TRBV28 and TRBJ1-1; 9 nucleotides line up with TRBD1. The CDR3 extends over 18 amino acids. V lost 5 bases to trimming and J lost 6 bases; unmatched junction nucleotides: 19. The germline V gene encodes CDR1 MDHEN and CDR2 SYDVKM. The CDR3 DNA follows: TGTGCCAGCAGTGCTACAGGGGGCTCAGGGTTAAGGAGGGCTGAAGCTTTCTTT. Protein product: CASSATGGSGLRRAEAFF.

The chain employs TRBV10-3 and TRBJ1-2; unclear D gene. Germline values: CDR1 ENHRY, CDR2 SYGVKD. Trimming took off 6 bases at V and 2 bases at J, with 7 bases between the two ends. The CDR3 extends over 12 amino acids. The CDR3 region has the DNA TGTGCCATCAGCCAGGAAAACTATGGCTACACCTTC. Translated, it gives CAISQENYGYTF.

J is TRBJ1-1 and V is TRBV7-2; D is ambiguous. The CDR3 consists of 14 residues. Germline V CDR1 and CDR2: SGHTA, FQGNSA. V was pared by 2 bases and J by 6 bases, with 13 bases between. CDR3 region: CASSLRTLSSEAFF. The CDR3 DNA follows: TGTGCCAGCAGCTTACGGACTTTGTCGTCTGAAGCTTTCTTT. Combining the CDR3 with reference TRBV7-2 and TRBJ1-1 gives the whole variable domain GAGVSQSPSNKVTEKGKDVELRCDPISGHTALYWYRQSLGQGLEFLIYFQGNSAPDKSGLPSDRFSAERTGGSVSTLTIQRTQQEDSAVYLCASSLRTLSSEAFFGQGTRLTVV.

This chain links TRBV27 with TRBJ2-1, with a tentative D call TRBD1 (6 bases). The V gene's germline CDR1 is MNHEY and CDR2 SMNVEV (reference sequence). CDR3 length: 14 amino acids. V shed 6 bases and J shed 3 bases, with 12 bases lying between them. The CDR3 protein is CASSTGTLYNEQFF. DNA for the CDR3: TGTGCCAGCAGCACCGGGACACTCTACAATGAGCAGTTCTTC.

This clone was seen only once. The CDR3: CASSSWVASGGSGNTIYF. For the CDR3, the DNA is TGCGCCAGCAGCTCCTGGGTTGCGTCGGGGGGCTCTGGAAACACCATATATTTT. This rearrangement joins TRBV5-1 to TRBJ1-3; a weak D match, TRBD1 (5 bases). This CDR3 is built from 18 residues. Germline CDR1 SGHRS, CDR2 YFSETQ. Trimming left V 3 bases short and J 0 bases short, with 19 bases between.

The chain couples TRBV28 to TRBJ2-2; D uncertain. Trimming removed 6 bases at V and 6 bases at J, with 14 bases between. The germline V gene encodes CDR1 MDHEN and CDR2 SYDVKM. This CDR3 region has 14 residues. For the CDR3, the DNA is TGTGCCAGCAGGCCCTCGCACAGCCCCGGGGAGCTGTTTTTT. It encodes CASRPSHSPGELFF. The full variable domain, rest sourced from reference TRBV28 and TRBJ2-2, is DVKVTQSSRYLVKRTGEKVFLECVQDMDHENMFWYRQDPGLGLRLIYFSYDVKMKEKGDIPEGYSVSREKKERFSLILESASTNQTSMYLCASRPSHSPGELFFGEGSRLTVL.

V usage is TRBV3-1 (or the pseudogene TRBV3-2) and J usage is TRBJ2-1, with a weak D call TRBD2 (5 bases). Germline V CDR1 and CDR2: LGHDT, YNNKEL (reference sequence). V lost 1 base, J lost 3 bases, and 13 bases lay in between. The CDR3 totals 16 residues. In DNA form, the CDR3 reads TGTGCCAGCAGCCAAGGCTGGGCTAGCAGCTACAATGAGCAGTTCTTC. It specifies CASSQGWASSYNEQFF.

The chain links TRBV29-1 to TRBJ2-7; the D gene is possibly TRBD1 (6 bases). V dropped 6 bases and J dropped 0 bases, with 12 bases sitting between them. This CDR3 comprises 13 residues. In germline, CDR1 is SQVTM, CDR2 ANQGSEA. The CDR3 loop is CSVSRGPSYEQYF. CDR3 nucleotides: TGCAGCGTCTCCAGGGGTCCCTCCTACGAGCAGTACTTC.

The J gene is TRBJ2-1, the V gene TRBV7-3, with D perhaps TRBD1 (5 bases). V gave up 4 bases and J gave up 10 bases, with 14 bases separating them. CDR1 is SGHTA and CDR2 is FQGTGA in the germline V gene. The CDR3 sequence is 13 residues long. CDR3 in DNA: TGTGCCAGCAGCTCAGGGCCGGTGGGGGAGCAGTTCTTC. Protein sequence: CASSSGPVGEQFF.

This chain links TRBV7-9 with TRBJ2-3; 12 bases fit TRBD2. The CDR3 totals 17 residues. Germline V CDR1 and CDR2: SEHNR, FQNEAQ (reference sequence). With V trimmed by 5 bases and J by 1 base, 7 bases remained unmatched. As DNA, the CDR3 is TGTGCCAGCAGCCTAGGACTAGCGGGGCTCCGCACAGATACGCAGTATTTT. It specifies CASSLGLAGLRTDTQYF. Full variable domain (rest looked up from reference TRBV7-9 and TRBJ2-3): DTGVSQNPRHKITKRGQNVTFRCDPISEHNRLYWYRQTLGQGPEFLTYFQNEAQLEKSRLLSDRFSAERPKGSFSTLEIQRTEQGDSAMYLCASSLGLAGLRTDTQYFGPGTRLTVL.

This chain connects TRBV6-5 to TRBJ2-7; D is unresolved. V lost 2 bases, J lost 2 bases, and 7 bases lay in between. Germline CDR1 and CDR2: MNHEY and SVGAGI. The CDR3 runs 13 residues. CDR3 region: CASSYGKTYEQYF. In DNA, the CDR3 is TGTGCCAGCAGTTACGGCAAGACCTACGAGCAGTACTTC.

The gene calls are TRBV7-9 and TRBJ1-2; maybe TRBD1 (5 bases). V was shortened by 2 bases and J by 1 base, with 14 bases between the two germline ends. Germline-derived CDR1 and CDR2 are SEHNR and FQNEAQ (reference sequence). The CDR3 runs 16 residues. The DNA of the CDR3 is TGTGCCAGCAGCTTACCGCTCTGGGACTATAACTATGGCTACACCTTC. As protein: CASSLPLWDYNYGYTF.

About this clone: An end of the junction differs from the germline gene, which may be a read error. The chain is built from TRBV6-2 or TRBV6-3 and TRBJ2-2; possibly TRBD1 for D (5 bases). Germline CDR1 MNHEY, CDR2 SVGEGT. CDR3 length: 15 residues. CDR3 sequence reads: CASIYGHANTGELFF. The DNA for the CDR3 is TGTGCCAGCATTTACGGACACGCGAACACCGGGGAGCTGTTTTTT.

The chain uses TRBV21-1 and TRBJ2-7; TRBD2 was called by the table and not checked on the DNA. TRBV21-1 is described as a pseudogene. The CDR3 extends over 15 amino acids. Written as DNA, the CDR3 is TGTGCCAGCACCAGGACTCGAGGCCGCTCCTACGAGCAGTACTTC. Amino acid sequence: CASTRTRGRSYEQYF.

This clone was detected a few times. V gene TRBV6-6 combines with J gene TRBJ2-2, with 10 bases lining up with TRBD2. Looked up from germline, CDR1 is MNHNY and CDR2 is SVGAGI (reference sequence). Trimming cost V 5 bases and J 3 bases; bases outside gene matches: 12. The CDR3 length is 18 residues. The CDR3 loop reads CASSHAPTAGGYTGELFF. DNA for the CDR3: TGTGCCAGCAGTCACGCCCCGACAGCGGGGGGGTACACCGGGGAGCTGTTTTTT.